A selection of T cell receptor beta chains follows, all from one sample in a study of T cells after yellow fever vaccination. TCRdb fed the 5' RACE reads into MiXCR, producing one record per CDR3 protein. The data show about 320,000 distinct CDR3 sequences, 3.5% to 4.5% seen once. The source material was PBMCs, sampled 15 days after the yellow fever booster vaccination. Source of these receptors: a man aged 18 to 30 who received the YFV17D yellow fever vaccine. Both conserved end residues are part of each CDR3. The D gene is left open where the match is weak. For some rows the clone size is stated as once, few or many, or as a class when expanded; others skip it.

many	TRBV12-3/TRBV12-4	.	TRBJ2-3	TGTGCCAGCAGTCCCTGGATGAATACGCAGTATTTT	CASSPWMNTQYF
many	TRBV3-1	.	TRBJ2-1	TGTGCGGCGGCTACCCTCAATGAGCAGTTCTTC	CAAATLNEQFF
.	TRBV4-3	TRBD2	TRBJ2-5	TGCGCCAGCAGCCAACGGACTAGCGGGGTAGAGACCCAGTACTTC	CASSQRTSGVETQYF
few	TRBV27	TRBD2	TRBJ2-1	TGTGCCAGCAGTTACTCCGGGACTAGCGGGATCGAGCAGTTCTTC	CASSYSGTSGIEQFF
many	TRBV3-1	TRBD1	TRBJ1-6	TGTGCCAGCAGCCAAGGGCGGACAGGGAATTCACCCCTCCACTTT	CASSQGRTGNSPLHF
.	TRBV6-6	.	TRBJ1-4	TGTGCCAGCAACGACAGGAGTGCAACTAATGAAAAACTGTTTTTT	CASNDRSATNEKLFF
many	TRBV6-2/TRBV6-3	TRBD1	TRBJ2-3	TGTGCCAGCAGTTACGGAGACAGGGATACAGATACGCAGTATTTT	CASSYGDRDTDTQYF
.	TRBV5-1	TRBD2	TRBJ2-1	TGCGCCAGCAAGGGTGCTAGCGGAGACAATGAGCAGTTCTTC	CASKGASGDNEQFF
.	TRBV7-8	.	TRBJ2-7	TGTGCCAGCAGCCTCCCCGAGGCCGATTCGACAGGCTACGAGCAGTACTTC	CASSLPEADSTGYEQYF
many	TRBV11-2	.	TRBJ2-5	TGTGCCAGCACCTTAATTCTTCAAGAGACCCAGTACTTC	CASTLILQETQYF
many	TRBV20-1	.	TRBJ2-3	TGCAGTGCTAGAGATCTGGGGTTTTGGACAGAACCCCTCCGCGGGACAGATACGCAGTATTTT	CSARDLGFWTEPLRGTDTQYF
many	TRBV28	.	TRBJ2-2	TGTGCCAGCAGTTCCCCTCCGGGGGAAGCCGCCGGGGAGCTGTTTTTT	CASSSPPGEAAGELFF
medium-sized	TRBV7-2	TRBD2	TRBJ2-7	TGTGCCAGCAGCCAAGGGACTAGCGGGAGCTCCTACGAGCAGTACTTC	CASSQGTSGSSYEQYF
.	TRBV6-5	TRBD1	TRBJ1-2	TGTGCCAGAGAAAGGGGACAGGGGTGCTATGGCTACACCTTC	CARERGQGCYGYTF
many	TRBV9	.	TRBJ2-1	TGTGCCAGCAGCCAATCAGTGCAGCGGGCGAACAATGAGCAGTTCTTC	CASSQSVQRANNEQFF
many	TRBV28	.	TRBJ1-4	TGTGCCAGCAGTTTTCATGGGGCTGAGGGCGAAAAACTGTTTTTT	CASSFHGAEGEKLFF
.	TRBV28	.	TRBJ2-3	TGTGCCAGCAGTTTTAGGGCCATCACAGATACGCAGTATTTT	CASSFRAITDTQYF
.	TRBV4-2	.	TRBJ2-5	TGTGCCAGCAGCCAAGACACAATAGGGACCCAGTACTTC	CASSQDTIGTQYF
.	TRBV12-3/TRBV12-4	.	TRBJ2-7	TGTGCCAGCAGCCAGGTGGGGGGGCCCGTCTACGAGCAGTACTTC	CASSQVGGPVYEQYF
many	TRBV18	.	TRBJ2-3	TGTGCCAGCTCTCTACTTTCCCACGGGGGCACAGATACGCAGTATTTT	CASSLLSHGGTDTQYF
.	TRBV19	.	TRBJ1-2	TGTGCCAGTAGTATAGAAGCAGACCCAATGAACTATGGCTACACCTTC	CASSIEADPMNYGYTF
.	TRBV20-1	TRBD1	TRBJ1-1	TGCAGTGCTACTGGAGCCGGGACAGGGCCCCCGAGCACTGAAGCTTTCTTT	CSATGAGTGPPSTEAFF
.	TRBV5-1	.	TRBJ1-1	TGCGCCAGCAGCTTGGCAGGGACACCTGAAGCTTTCTTT	CASSLAGTPEAFF
many	TRBV9	TRBD2	TRBJ2-3	TGTGCCAGCAGCCCCGGGACTAGACGGCCAGATACGCAGTATTTT	CASSPGTRRPDTQYF
few	TRBV4-3	TRBD1	TRBJ1-1	TGCGCCAGCAGCCATCGGGACAGGAACACTGAAGCTTTCTTT	CASSHRDRNTEAFF
few	TRBV19	TRBD2	TRBJ2-1	TGTGCCAGTAGTTGGATGCGGGGGAGCTCCTACAATGAGCAGTTCTTC	CASSWMRGSSYNEQFF
many	TRBV6-1	.	TRBJ1-5	TGTGCCACCACGCCGTCTAAGGTGGGGAATCAGCCCCAGCATTTT	CATTPSKVGNQPQHF
.	TRBV27	.	TRBJ1-2	TGTGCCAGCAGTTCATTGACAACGGGTCATGGCTACACCTTC	CASSSLTTGHGYTF
.	TRBV7-9	.	TRBJ2-5	TGTGCCAGCAGCCTCTGGACTGGGAGGCAGGAGACCCAGTACTTC	CASSLWTGRQETQYF
few	TRBV2	.	TRBJ2-4	TGTGCCAGCAGAAGGGGGAACGCCAAAAACATTCAGTACTTC	CASRRGNAKNIQYF
.	TRBV7-8	.	TRBJ1-2	TGTGCCAGCAAAAAAAGTAGGCTTTACAACTATGGCTACACCTTC	CASKKSRLYNYGYTF
many	TRBV20-1	TRBD2	TRBJ2-3	TGCAGTGCTAGAGATCTAGCGGGCACAGATACGCAGTATTTT	CSARDLAGTDTQYF
.	TRBV7-3	.	TRBJ2-1	TGTGCCAGCGGGCGTCGGCGGGGCAATGAGCAGTTCTTC	CASGRRRGNEQFF
.	TRBV5-1	TRBD1	TRBJ1-5	TGCGCCAGCAGCTTGGGGGACAGGGAGAATCAGCCCCAGCATTTT	CASSLGDRENQPQHF
many	TRBV27	.	TRBJ2-1	TGTGCCAGCACCCCCCGTCTGGCGGGGCCTAATGAGCAGTTCTTC	CASTPRLAGPNEQFF
few	TRBV29-1	TRBD1	TRBJ1-4	TGCAGCGTTGGGGCTGGACAGGGGAGCGAAAAACTGTTTTTT	CSVGAGQGSEKLFF
many	TRBV10-3	.	TRBJ1-1	TGTGCCATCAGTGAGTCCGAGGGTGAAGCTTTCTTT	CAISESEGEAFF
few	TRBV6-6	TRBD1	TRBJ2-2	TGTGCCAGCAGTTCATCCGGGACAGGGACTGGGGAGCTGTTTTTT	CASSSSGTGTGELFF
many	TRBV12-3/TRBV12-4	TRBD1	TRBJ2-3	TGTGCCAGCAGTTCCACAGGGGGCGAGGGGGATACGCAGTATTTT	CASSSTGGEGDTQYF
many	TRBV11-2	.	TRBJ2-2	TGTGCCAGCAGCTTATTAGGGGGAGGGACCGGGGAGCTGTTTTTT	CASSLLGGGTGELFF
many	TRBV6-6	.	TRBJ2-3	TGTGCCAGCAGCTCCGGAAGGGATACGCAGTATTTT	CASSSGRDTQYF
many	TRBV5-1	.	TRBJ2-3	TGCGCCAGCAGCTTGGGGGAGATCACAGATACGCAGTATTTT	CASSLGEITDTQYF
many	TRBV7-9	.	TRBJ2-2	TGTGCCAGCAGCTTCGGCGGCCCACGTACCGGGGAGCTGTTTTTT	CASSFGGPRTGELFF
few	TRBV7-2	.	TRBJ1-5	TGTGCCAGCAGCTCTTTCTTAAATCAGCCCCAGCATTTT	CASSSFLNQPQHF
.	TRBV7-8	.	TRBJ2-2	TGTGCCAGCAGCTTAGTACGGGCCGCCGGGGAGCTGTTTTTT	CASSLVRAAGELFF
many	TRBV7-9	TRBD2	TRBJ2-4	TGTGCCAGCAGCTTTAGCGGGGCTGGGACCCCTTTCATTCAGTACTTC	CASSFSGAGTPFIQYF